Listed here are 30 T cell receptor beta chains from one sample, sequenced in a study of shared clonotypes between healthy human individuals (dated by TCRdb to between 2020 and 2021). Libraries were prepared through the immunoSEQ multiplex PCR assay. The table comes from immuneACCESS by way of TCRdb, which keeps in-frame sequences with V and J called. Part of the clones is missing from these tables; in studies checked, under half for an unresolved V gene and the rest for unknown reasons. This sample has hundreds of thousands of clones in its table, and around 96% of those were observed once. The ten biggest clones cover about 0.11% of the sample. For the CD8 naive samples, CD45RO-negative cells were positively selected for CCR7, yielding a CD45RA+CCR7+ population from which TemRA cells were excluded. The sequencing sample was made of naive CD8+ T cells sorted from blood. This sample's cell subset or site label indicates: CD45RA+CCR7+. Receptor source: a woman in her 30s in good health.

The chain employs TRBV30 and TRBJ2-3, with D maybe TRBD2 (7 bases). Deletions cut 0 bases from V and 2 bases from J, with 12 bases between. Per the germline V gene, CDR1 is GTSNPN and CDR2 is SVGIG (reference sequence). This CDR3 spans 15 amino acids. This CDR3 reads CAWSVGGVLTDTQYF. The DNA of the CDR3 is TGTGCCTGGAGTGTAGGGGGGGTTCTCACAGATACGCAGTATTTT. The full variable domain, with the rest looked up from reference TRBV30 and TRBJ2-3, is SQTIHQWPATLVQPVGSPLSLECTVEGTSNPNLYWYRQAAGRGLQLLFYSVGIGQISSEVPQNLSASRPQDRQFILSSKKLLLSDSGFYLCAWSVGGVLTDTQYFGPGTRLTVL.

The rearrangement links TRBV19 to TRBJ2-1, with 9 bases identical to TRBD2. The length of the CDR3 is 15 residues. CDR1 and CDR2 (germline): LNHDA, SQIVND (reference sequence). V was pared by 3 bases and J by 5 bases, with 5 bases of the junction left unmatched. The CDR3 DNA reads TGTGCCAGTAGTATCTTTCAGCGGGGGGACAATGAGCAGTTCTTC. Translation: CASSIFQRGDNEQFF.

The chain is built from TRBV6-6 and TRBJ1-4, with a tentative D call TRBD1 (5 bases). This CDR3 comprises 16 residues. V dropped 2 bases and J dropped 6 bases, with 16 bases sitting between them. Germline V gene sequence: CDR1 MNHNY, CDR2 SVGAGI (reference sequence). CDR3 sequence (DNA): TGTGCCAGCAGTTACACCCGATCTGGGGGGGATGAAAAACTGTTTTTT. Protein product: CASSYTRSGGDEKLFF.

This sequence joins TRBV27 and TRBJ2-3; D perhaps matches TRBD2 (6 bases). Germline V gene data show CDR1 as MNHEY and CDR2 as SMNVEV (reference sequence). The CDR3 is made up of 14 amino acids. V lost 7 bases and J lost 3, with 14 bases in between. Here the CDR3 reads CASNPAEGTDTQYF. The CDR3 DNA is TGTGCCAGCAACCCAGCGGAGGGGACAGATACGCAGTATTTT.

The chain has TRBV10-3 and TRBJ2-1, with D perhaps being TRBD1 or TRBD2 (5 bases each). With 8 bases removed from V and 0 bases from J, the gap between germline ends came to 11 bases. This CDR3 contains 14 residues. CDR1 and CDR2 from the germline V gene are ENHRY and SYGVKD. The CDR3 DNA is TGTGCCATCTGGGACCCAAGCTCCTACAATGAGCAGTTCTTC. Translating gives CAIWDPSSYNEQFF.

CDR3 protein: CASSSFGGDYEQYF. CDR3 sequence (DNA): TGTGCCAGCAGCTCCTTCGGGGGAGACTACGAGCAGTACTTC. The chain combines TRBV11-2 with TRBJ2-7, with D possibly TRBD2 on 6 matching bases. In germline, CDR1 is SGHAT, CDR2 FQNNGV. The CDR3 is 14 residues long. Between the trimmed V and J ends, which lost 4 bases and 3 bases, there was a span of 13 bases.

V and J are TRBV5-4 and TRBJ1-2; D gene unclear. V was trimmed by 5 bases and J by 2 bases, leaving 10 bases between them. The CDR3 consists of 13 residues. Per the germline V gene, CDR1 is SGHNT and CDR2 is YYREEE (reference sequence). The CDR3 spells CASRVDGNYGYTF. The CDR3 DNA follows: TGTGCCAGCAGAGTGGACGGGAACTATGGCTACACCTTC.

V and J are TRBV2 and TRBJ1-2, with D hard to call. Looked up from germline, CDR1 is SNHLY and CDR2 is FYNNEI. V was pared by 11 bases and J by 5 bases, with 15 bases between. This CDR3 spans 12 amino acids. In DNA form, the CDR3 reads TGTGCCCGCCCGGAAAGAGTATATGGCTACACCTTC. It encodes CARPERVYGYTF.

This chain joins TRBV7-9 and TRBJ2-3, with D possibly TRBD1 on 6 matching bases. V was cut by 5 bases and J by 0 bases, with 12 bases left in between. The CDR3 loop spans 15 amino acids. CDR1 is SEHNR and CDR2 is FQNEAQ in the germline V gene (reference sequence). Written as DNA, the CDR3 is TGTGCCAGCAGCCCCGGACAGACTAGCACAGATACGCAGTATTTT. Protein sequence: CASSPGQTSTDTQYF.

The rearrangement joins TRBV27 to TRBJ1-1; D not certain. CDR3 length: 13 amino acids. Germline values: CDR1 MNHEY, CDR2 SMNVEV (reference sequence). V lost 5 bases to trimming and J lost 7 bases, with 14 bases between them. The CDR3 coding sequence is TGTGCCAGCAGTCTCGGTCCCGGCGGTGAAGCTTTCTTT. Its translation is CASSLGPGGEAFF.

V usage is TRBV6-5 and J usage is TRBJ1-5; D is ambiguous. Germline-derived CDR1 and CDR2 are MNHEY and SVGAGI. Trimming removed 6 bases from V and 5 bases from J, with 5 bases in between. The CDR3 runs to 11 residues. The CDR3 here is CASRKDQPQHF. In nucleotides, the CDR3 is TGTGCCAGCAGGAAAGATCAGCCCCAGCATTTT.

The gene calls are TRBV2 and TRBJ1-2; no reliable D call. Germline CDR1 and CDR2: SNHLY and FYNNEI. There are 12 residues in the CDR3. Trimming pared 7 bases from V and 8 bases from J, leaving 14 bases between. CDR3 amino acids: CASIPETAGYTF. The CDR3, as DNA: TGTGCCAGCATTCCAGAAACGGCAGGCTACACCTTC.

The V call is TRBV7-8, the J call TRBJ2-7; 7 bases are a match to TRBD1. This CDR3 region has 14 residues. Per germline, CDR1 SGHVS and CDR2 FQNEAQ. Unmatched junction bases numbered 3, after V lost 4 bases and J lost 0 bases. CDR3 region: CASSWTGSSYEQYF. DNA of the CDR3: TGTGCCAGCAGCTGGACAGGTAGCTCCTACGAGCAGTACTTC.

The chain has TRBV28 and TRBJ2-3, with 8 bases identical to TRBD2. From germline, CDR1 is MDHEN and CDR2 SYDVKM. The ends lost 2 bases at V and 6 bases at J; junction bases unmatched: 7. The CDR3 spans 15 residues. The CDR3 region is CASSLQPGGGDTQYF. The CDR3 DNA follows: TGTGCCAGCAGTTTACAACCGGGAGGGGGGGATACGCAGTATTTT.

The CDR3 here is CASSLAWDPPYEQYF. The DNA for the CDR3 is TGTGCCAGCAGCTTGGCCTGGGATCCACCCTACGAGCAGTACTTC. This sequence joins TRBV5-5 and TRBJ2-7; D unclear. Germline lookup yields CDR1 SGHKS and CDR2 YYEKEE (reference sequence). This CDR3 region has 15 residues. Trimming cost V 0 bases and J 2 bases, with 12 bases left between them.

CDR3 coding DNA: TGTGCCAGCAGCGTCGGACAGGGTCTGCCGAGGTACGAGCAGTACTTC. Residues: CASSVGQGLPRYEQYF. This chain links TRBV9 with TRBJ2-5; TRBD1 matches 8 bases. The J call could be wrong; TRBJ2-7 is a better fit for the DNA end. This CDR3 comprises 16 residues. Germline assignment: CDR1 SGDLS and CDR2 YYNGEE.

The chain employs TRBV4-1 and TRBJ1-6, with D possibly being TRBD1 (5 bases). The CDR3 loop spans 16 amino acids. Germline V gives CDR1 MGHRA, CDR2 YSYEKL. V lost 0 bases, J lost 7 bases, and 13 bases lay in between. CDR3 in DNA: TGCGCCAGCAGCCAAGACTCAGGGACCGGGAATTCACCCCTCCACTTT. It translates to CASSQDSGTGNSPLHF.

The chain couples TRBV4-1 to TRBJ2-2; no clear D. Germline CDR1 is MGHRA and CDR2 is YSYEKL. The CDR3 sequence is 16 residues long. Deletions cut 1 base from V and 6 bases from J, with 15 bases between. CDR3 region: CASSQGPRSHPGELFF. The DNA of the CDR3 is TGCGCCAGCAGCCAAGGGCCCAGATCCCATCCCGGGGAGCTGTTTTTT.

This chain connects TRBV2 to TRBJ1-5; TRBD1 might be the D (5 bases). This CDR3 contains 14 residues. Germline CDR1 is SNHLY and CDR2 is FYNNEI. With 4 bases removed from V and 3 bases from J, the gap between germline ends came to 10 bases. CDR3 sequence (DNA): TGTGCCAGCAGTGGTGAGGGGTACAATCAGCCCCAGCATTTT. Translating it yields CASSGEGYNQPQHF.

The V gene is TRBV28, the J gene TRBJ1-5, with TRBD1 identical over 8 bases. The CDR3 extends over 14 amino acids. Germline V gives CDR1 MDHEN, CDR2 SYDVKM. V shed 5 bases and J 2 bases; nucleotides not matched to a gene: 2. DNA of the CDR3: TGTGCCAGCAGTCTCAGGGGGCGCAATCAGCCCCAGCATTTT. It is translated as CASSLRGRNQPQHF.

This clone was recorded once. The CDR3, as DNA: TGTGCCAGTACCCCGGGACAGAGAAGCAATCAGCCCCAGCATTTT. This encodes CASTPGQRSNQPQHF. J is TRBJ1-5 and V is TRBV19, with 7 positions matching TRBD1. The V gene's germline CDR1 is LNHDA and CDR2 SQIVND (reference sequence). V lost 7 bases and J lost 1; bases outside the gene matches: 7. The CDR3 has 15 amino acids. The full variable domain, rest sourced from reference TRBV19 and TRBJ1-5, is DGGITQSPKYLFRKEGQNVTLSCEQNLNHDAMYWYRQDPGQGLRLIYYSQIVNDFQKGDIAEGYSVSREKKESFPLTVTSAQKNPTAFYLCASTPGQRSNQPQHFGDGTRLSIL.

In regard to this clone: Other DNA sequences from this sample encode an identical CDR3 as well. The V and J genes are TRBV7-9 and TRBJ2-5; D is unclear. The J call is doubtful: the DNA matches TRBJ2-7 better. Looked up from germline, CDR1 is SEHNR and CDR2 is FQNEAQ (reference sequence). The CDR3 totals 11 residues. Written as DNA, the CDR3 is TGTGCCAGCAGCTCACCGTCCGAGCAGTACTTC. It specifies CASSSPSEQYF.

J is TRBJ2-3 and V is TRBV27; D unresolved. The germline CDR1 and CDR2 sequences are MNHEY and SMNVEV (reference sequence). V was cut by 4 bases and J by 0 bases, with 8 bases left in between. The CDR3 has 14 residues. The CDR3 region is CASSSRISTDTQYF. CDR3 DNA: TGTGCCAGCAGTTCCCGAATTAGCACAGATACGCAGTATTTT.

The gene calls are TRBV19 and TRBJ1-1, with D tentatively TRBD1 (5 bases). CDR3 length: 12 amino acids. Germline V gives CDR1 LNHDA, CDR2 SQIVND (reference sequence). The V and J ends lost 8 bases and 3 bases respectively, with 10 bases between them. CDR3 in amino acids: CASLTVHTEAFF. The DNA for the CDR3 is TGTGCCAGTTTGACAGTACACACTGAAGCTTTCTTT.

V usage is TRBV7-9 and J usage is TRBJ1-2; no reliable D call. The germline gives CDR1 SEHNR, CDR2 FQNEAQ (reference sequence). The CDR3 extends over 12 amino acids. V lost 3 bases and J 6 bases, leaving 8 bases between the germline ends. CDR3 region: CASSLSEDGYTF. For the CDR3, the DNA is TGTGCCAGCAGCTTGTCCGAGGATGGCTACACCTTC.

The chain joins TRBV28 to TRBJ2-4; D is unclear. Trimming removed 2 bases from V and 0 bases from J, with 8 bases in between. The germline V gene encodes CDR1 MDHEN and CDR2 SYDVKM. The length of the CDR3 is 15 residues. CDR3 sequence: CASSLPRLAKNIQYF. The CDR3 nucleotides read TGTGCCAGCAGTTTACCGCGGTTAGCCAAAAACATTCAGTACTTC.

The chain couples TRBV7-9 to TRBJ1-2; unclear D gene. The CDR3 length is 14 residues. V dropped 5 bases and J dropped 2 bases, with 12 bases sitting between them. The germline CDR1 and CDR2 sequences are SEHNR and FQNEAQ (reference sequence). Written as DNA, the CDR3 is TGTGCCAGCAGCCGGAATAACCCAAACTATGGCTACACCTTC. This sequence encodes CASSRNNPNYGYTF.

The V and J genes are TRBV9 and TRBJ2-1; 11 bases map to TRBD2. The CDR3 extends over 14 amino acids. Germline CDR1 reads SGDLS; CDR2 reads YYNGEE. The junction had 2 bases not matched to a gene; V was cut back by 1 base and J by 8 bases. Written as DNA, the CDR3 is TGTGCCAGCAGCGTAACTAGCGGGAGTCATGAGCAGTTCTTC. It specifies CASSVTSGSHEQFF. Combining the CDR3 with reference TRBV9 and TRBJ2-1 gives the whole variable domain DSGVTQTPKHLITATGQRVTLRCSPRSGDLSVYWYQQSLDQGLQFLIQYYNGEERAKGNILERFSAQQFPDLHSELNLSSLELGDSALYFCASSVTSGSHEQFFGPGTRLTVL.

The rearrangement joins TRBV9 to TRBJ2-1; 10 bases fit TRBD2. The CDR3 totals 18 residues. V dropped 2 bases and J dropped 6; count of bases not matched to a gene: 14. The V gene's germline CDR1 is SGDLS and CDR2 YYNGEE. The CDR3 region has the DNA TGTGCCAGCAGCGTCACTCAACTAGCGGGAACCGCTGGCAATGAGCAGTTCTTC. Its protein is CASSVTQLAGTAGNEQFF. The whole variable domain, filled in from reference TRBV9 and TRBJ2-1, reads DSGVTQTPKHLITATGQRVTLRCSPRSGDLSVYWYQQSLDQGLQFLIQYYNGEERAKGNILERFSAQQFPDLHSELNLSSLELGDSALYFCASSVTQLAGTAGNEQFFGPGTRLTVL.

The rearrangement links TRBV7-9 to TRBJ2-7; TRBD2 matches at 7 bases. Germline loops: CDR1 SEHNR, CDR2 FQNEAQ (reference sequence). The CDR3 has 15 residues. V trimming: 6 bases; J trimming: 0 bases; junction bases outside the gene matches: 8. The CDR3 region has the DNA TGTGCCAGCAGTGGGAGGGGCCTAACCTCCTACGAGCAGTACTTC. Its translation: CASSGRGLTSYEQYF.